This is a list of T cell receptor beta chains from one sample in a study of control samples from healthy donors and cancer patients. Clones were read by immunoSEQ multiplex PCR, and TCRdb kept only the in-frame ones, dropping some. Here the sample spans 77,000 or so clones, around 92% being singletons. What was sequenced was blood. The receptor set was obtained from a man aged 30 to 39 in good health. Both conserved end residues are part of each CDR3. The D gene is left open where the match is weak. A clone size is listed for some rows: how often the clone was seen (once, few, many), or a class if it is expanded.

>TRBV12-3/TRBV12-4|TRBD1|TRBJ1-1|NA
TGTGCCAGCAGTTCCACAGGGGGCTCTGAAGCTTTCTTT
CASSSTGGSEAFF
>TRBV10-3|NA|TRBJ1-1|NA
TGTGCCATCAAAACCTCGGTGAACACTGAAGCTTTCTTT
CAIKTSVNTEAFF
>TRBV27|NA|TRBJ2-2|once
TGTGCCAGCAGTTTGGGACGGGGGGCCACCGGGGAGCTGTTTTTT
CASSLGRGATGELFF
>TRBV7-3|NA|TRBJ2-1|NA
TGTGCCAGCAGCTCGGACGAGGAAGTCTACAATGAGCAGTTCTTC
CASSSDEEVYNEQFF
>TRBV5-6|TRBD1|TRBJ2-4|once
TGTGCCGGCAGCTGCCCGGGACAGGGGGCGGCTTGCATTCAGTACTTC
CAGSCPGQGAACIQYF
>TRBV19|TRBD1|TRBJ1-5|NA
TGTGCCAGTAGTAGAATCAGGGGGCTCGTAGTTGGCAATCAGCCCCAGCATTTT
CASSRIRGLVVGNQPQHF
>TRBV4-1|NA|TRBJ1-2|NA
TGCGCCAGCAGCCAAGAGAGGGGGGCTGGCTATGGCTACACCTTC
CASSQERGAGYGYTF
>TRBV30|NA|TRBJ1-1|NA
TGTGCCTGGAGTGTACGGGGTCGGGGTGGGACTGAAGCTTTCTTT
CAWSVRGRGGTEAFF
>TRBV5-4|NA|TRBJ1-4|once
TGTGCCAGCAGCTTACAGGGAATTGCAACTAATGAAAAACTGTTTTTT
CASSLQGIATNEKLFF
>TRBV6-6|NA|TRBJ2-7|NA
TGTGCCAGCAGTATACAGGGTGAAACTCGTTACGAGCAGTACTTC
CASSIQGETRYEQYF
>TRBV5-4|NA|TRBJ1-2|NA
TGTGCCAGCAGCTTGAAAGGGGACTATGGCTACACCTTC
CASSLKGDYGYTF
>TRBV7-9|NA|TRBJ2-5|medium-sized
TGTGCCAGCAGCTTACCCAGATCCGTCCGGGAGACCCAGTACTTC
CASSLPRSVRETQYF
>TRBV12-3/TRBV12-4|NA|TRBJ1-3|once
TGTGCCAGCAGTTTTACATCTGGAAACACCATATATTTT
CASSFTSGNTIYF
>TRBV7-8|TRBD1|TRBJ2-1|NA
TGTGCCAGCAGTGTTAGGGACAGGACTTACAATGAGCAGTTCTTC
CASSVRDRTYNEQFF
>TRBV24-1|TRBD1|TRBJ1-5|NA
TGTGCCACCAGTGATGGGACAGGCCGGGCCCAGCATTTT
CATSDGTGRAQHF
>TRBV5-1|TRBD1|TRBJ2-5|NA
TGCGCCAGCAGCTTGGCCCTTGTGACAGGGGGCAGGGAGACCCAGTACTTC
CASSLALVTGGRETQYF
>TRBV7-2|TRBD2|TRBJ2-3|NA
TGTGCCAGCAGCTTAGCCCCTAGCGGGGGGGGCACAGATACGCAGTATTTT
CASSLAPSGGGTDTQYF
>TRBV18|TRBD1|TRBJ1-5|NA
TGTGCCAGCTCACCCTCCGGGACAGCTAATCAGCCCCAGCATTTT
CASSPSGTANQPQHF
>TRBV6-5|NA|TRBJ2-5|NA
TGTGCCAGCAGTTTACGAGAGACCCAGTACTTC
CASSLRETQYF
>TRBV25-1|NA|TRBJ1-1|NA
TGTGCCAGCAGTGAATATTGGGTAGGGGGACGGCCTACTGAAGCTTTCTTT
CASSEYWVGGRPTEAFF
>TRBV4-2|NA|TRBJ2-3|NA
TGTGCCAGCAGCCAAGGCAGCACAGATACGCAGTATTTT
CASSQGSTDTQYF
>TRBV30|NA|TRBJ1-2|NA
TGTGCCTGGAGTGTAAAGGGGTCGAACTATGGCTACACCTTC
CAWSVKGSNYGYTF
>TRBV21-1|NA|TRBJ1-1|NA
TGTGCCAGCAGTACTCCCGACAGGGACCCTACCTTTTTGAACACTGAAGCTTTCTTT
CASSTPDRDPTFLNTEAFF
>TRBV2|NA|TRBJ2-7|NA
TGTGCCAGCGGGGAAATCGGGACGGGTACCTACGAGCAGTACTTC
CASGEIGTGTYEQYF
>TRBV28|TRBD1|TRBJ2-2|once
TGTGCCAGCAATGCGGGAGACAGGGGGTATTATAGCGGGGAGCTGTTTTTT
CASNAGDRGYYSGELFF
>TRBV7-8|NA|TRBJ2-3|once
TGTGCCAGCAGCTTAGCAGATACGCAGTATTTT
CASSLADTQYF
>TRBV24-1|TRBD1|TRBJ2-7|NA
TGTGCCACCAGTGATGCCGGGACAGGTTCTTCCTACGAGCAGTACTTC
CATSDAGTGSSYEQYF
>TRBV15|NA|TRBJ1-1|NA
TGTGCCACCAGCAGAGTCGCGGGAGAGACTGAAGCTTTCTTT
CATSRVAGETEAFF
>TRBV9|TRBD2|TRBJ2-2|NA
TGTGCCAGCAGCGTATTGCTAGCGGGAAACACCGGGGAGCTGTTTTTT
CASSVLLAGNTGELFF